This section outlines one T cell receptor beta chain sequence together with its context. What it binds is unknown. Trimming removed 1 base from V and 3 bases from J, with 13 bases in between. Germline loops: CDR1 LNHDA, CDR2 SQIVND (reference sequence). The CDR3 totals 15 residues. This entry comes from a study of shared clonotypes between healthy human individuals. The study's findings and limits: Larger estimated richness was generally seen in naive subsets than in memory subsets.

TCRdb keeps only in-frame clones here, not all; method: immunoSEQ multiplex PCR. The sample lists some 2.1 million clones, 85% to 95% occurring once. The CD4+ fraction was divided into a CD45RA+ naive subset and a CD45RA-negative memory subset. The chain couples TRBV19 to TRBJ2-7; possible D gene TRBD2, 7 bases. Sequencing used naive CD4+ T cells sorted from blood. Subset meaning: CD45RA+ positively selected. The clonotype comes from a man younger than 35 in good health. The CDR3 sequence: CASSIAGGDHYEQYF. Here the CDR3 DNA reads TGTGCCAGTAGTATAGCGGGGGGCGACCACTACGAGCAGTACTTC.